This T cell receptor beta chain was observed in a study of blood T cell repertoires in COVID-19. About the study: Acute and convalescent COVID-19 samples came from the United States, Italy and Spain. T cells, B-cell-depleted T cells, or PBMCs supplied cDNA or gDNA.

Per the authors' pipeline: Reference gene primer amplification in the assay estimated nucleated cell counts. Sequenced by immunoSEQ multiplex PCR; TCRdb stores in-frame clones only, minus some. V, J and clone size are taken as reported in that table, and D and trimming were inferred from the DNA itself. This repertoire shows just over 650,000 clones, 80% to 90% found once; its top ten account for over 0.2%. This CDR3 is built from 16 residues. In germline, CDR1 is SGHTA, CDR2 FQGTGA. Losses at the gene ends were 5 bases for V and 4 bases for J; bases not matched to a gene: 12. The origin of this receptor is a woman aged 18 to 35 with acute or convalescent COVID-19. The source material was peripheral blood. The gene calls are TRBV7-3 and TRBJ2-3; 7 bases are shared with TRBD2. CDR3 sequence: CASSPLGRGDPDTQYF. Here the CDR3 DNA reads TGTGCCAGCAGCCCCCTAGGCCGGGGGGATCCAGATACGCAGTATTTT.